The 14 T cell receptor beta chains in this list originate from one sample, sequenced in a study of response to subunit inactivated influenza vaccine. A single record per CDR3 protein comes from TCRdb applying MiXCR to the RT-PCR reads. This sample has more than 700,000 distinct CDR3 sequences, with approximately 21% found just once. The material sequenced was PBMCs from blood, taken about 5 days after vaccination. These receptors were obtained from a man aged 45-65 years who received an inactivated influenza vaccine.

The J gene is TRBJ2-1, the V gene TRBV6-2 or TRBV6-3; 15 bases map to TRBD2. V was pared by 5 bases and J by 8 bases, with 10 bases of the junction left unmatched. CDR3 size: 17 residues. CDR1 is MNHEY and CDR2 is SVGEGT in the germline V gene. CDR3 residues: CASSLGLAGGQADEQFF. CDR3 DNA: TGTGCCAGCAGTCTCGGACTAGCGGGAGGGCAGGCGGATGAGCAGTTCTTC.

About this clonotype itself: Germline and junction disagree at one end, which may indicate a read error. The rearrangement links TRBV7-2 to TRBJ2-2; D might be TRBD1 (5 bases). Looked up from germline, CDR1 is SGHTA and CDR2 is FQGNSA. The CDR3 has 15 residues. CDR3 residues: CARSLVGQGTGELFF. The DNA for the CDR3 is TGTGCCAGGAGCTTAGTGGGTCAGGGCACCGGGGAGCTGTTTTTT.

The gene calls are TRBV7-3 and TRBJ2-6, with TRBD2 identical over 7 bases. Germline assignment: CDR1 SGHTA and CDR2 FQGTGA. Trimming took 9 bases from V and 0 from J; bases not matched to a gene: 8. CDR3 length equals 16 residues. Here the CDR3 DNA reads TGTGCCAGGCCCCTAGCGGCCCTCTCTGGGGCCAACGTCCTGACTTTC. This encodes CARPLAALSGANVLTF. Looking up the rest from reference TRBV7-3 and TRBJ2-6 gives the full variable domain: GAGVSQTPSNKVTEKGKYVELRCDPISGHTALYWYRQSLGQGPEFLIYFQGTGAADDSGLPNDRFFAVRPEGSVSTLKIQRTERGDSAVYLCARPLAALSGANVLTFGAGSRLTVL.

The sample holds many counts of this clonotype. The chain recombines TRBV7-8 with TRBJ2-1, with a possible D match to TRBD1 (5 bases). V dropped 2 bases and J dropped 5 bases, with 16 bases sitting between them. The CDR3 is made up of 16 amino acids. Per the germline V gene, CDR1 is SGHVS and CDR2 is FQNEAQ. The CDR3 coding sequence is TGTGCCAGCAGCTTACTAGTCAGGGTGGTCAACAATGAGCAGTTCTTC. It yields the protein CASSLLVRVVNNEQFF.

This clonotype has more than one count but fewer than ten. This chain links TRBV5-4 with TRBJ2-7; D might be TRBD1 (6 bases). The V gene lost 0 bases and the J gene lost 0 bases, with 13 bases spanning the gap. The CDR3 extends over 16 amino acids. Germline lookup yields CDR1 SGHNT and CDR2 YYREEE (reference sequence). The CDR3 sequence is CASSLGAPGDSYEQYF. The CDR3, as DNA: TGTGCCAGCAGCTTGGGGGCCCCAGGGGACTCCTACGAGCAGTACTTC. The whole variable domain, remainder taken from reference TRBV5-4 and TRBJ2-7, is ETGVTQSPTHLIKTRGQQVTLRCSSQSGHNTVSWYQQALGQGPQFIFQYYREEENGRGNFPPRFSGLQFPNYSSELNVNALELDDSALYLCASSLGAPGDSYEQYFGPGTRLTVT.

This clonotype was observed a few times. The chain joins TRBV20-1 to TRBJ2-3; 7 bases fit TRBD2. Germline-derived CDR1 and CDR2 are DFQATT and SNEGSKA (reference sequence). The CDR3 spans 15 residues. V shed 0 bases and J 1 base; nucleotides not matched to a gene: 4. The CDR3 loop reads CSAREGGRGTDTQYF. DNA for the CDR3: TGCAGTGCTAGAGAGGGCGGGAGAGGCACAGATACGCAGTATTTT.

This clonotype was seen more than once but under ten times. The rearrangement joins TRBV5-1 to TRBJ2-5; D is perhaps TRBD2 (5 bases). The CDR3 is 14 amino acids. Germline V gives CDR1 SGHRS, CDR2 YFSETQ. Trimming shortened V by 2 bases and J by 4 bases, and 12 bases separated the two germline ends. This chain's CDR3 is CASSLWARAETQYF. The CDR3 nucleotides are TGCGCCAGCAGCTTATGGGCGAGGGCAGAGACCCAGTACTTC.

This clonotype was counted many times. This chain links TRBV28 with TRBJ2-1; TRBD2 matches 10 bases. V was clipped by 6 bases and J by 3 bases; unmatched bases: 5. This CDR3 spans 15 amino acids. The germline CDR1 and CDR2 sequences are MDHEN and SYDVKM. CDR3 nucleotides: TGTGCCAGCAGCCGTCGACTAGCGGGCTACAATGAGCAGTTCTTC. It encodes CASSRRLAGYNEQFF.

The chain uses TRBV20-1 and TRBJ1-5; D remains ambiguous. The length of the CDR3 is 13 residues. Germline loops: CDR1 DFQATT, CDR2 SNEGSKA (reference sequence). V was cut by 5 bases and J by 11 bases, with 19 bases left in between. DNA of the CDR3: TGCAGTGCTCTCCCAACAGCCCGAGAGGCCCAGCATTTT. Its translation: CSALPTAREAQHF.

This clonotype was found a few times. The chain carries TRBV20-1 and TRBJ2-5; D is ambiguous. With 6 bases removed from V and 5 bases from J, the gap between germline ends came to 19 bases. The CDR3 runs 14 residues. Germline CDR1 is DFQATT and CDR2 is SNEGSKA (reference sequence). The CDR3 reads CSAHTRSAWETQYF. CDR3 coding DNA: TGCAGTGCCCATACAAGGTCCGCCTGGGAGACCCAGTACTTC.

This clonotype was seen a handful of times. This chain joins TRBV29-1 and TRBJ2-7; 8 bases fit TRBD1. This CDR3 comprises 12 residues. Germline values: CDR1 SQVTM, CDR2 ANQGSEA. V dropped 7 bases and J dropped 3; count of bases not matched to a gene: 5. The CDR3 region has the DNA TGCAGCGCCGTAGACAGGGGCTACGAGCAGTACTTC. This codes for CSAVDRGYEQYF.

This clonotype was picked up a small number of times. This rearrangement joins TRBV20-1 to TRBJ2-5, with a possible D match to TRBD1 (5 bases). Trimming removed 6 bases from V and 4 bases from J, with 12 bases in between. Germline-derived CDR1 and CDR2 are DFQATT and SNEGSKA (reference sequence). The CDR3 is 12 residues long. As DNA, the CDR3 is TGCAGTGCCCTGTTGGGGCCAGAGACCCAGTACTTC. It is translated as CSALLGPETQYF.

This clonotype was found many times. The chain carries TRBV12-3 or TRBV12-4 and TRBJ1-2; no firm D call. This CDR3 contains 13 residues. V was cut by 1 base and J by 3 bases, with 6 bases left in between. Written as DNA, the CDR3 is TGTGCCAGCAGTTTAGAAGGGTACTATGGCTACACCTTC. Translation: CASSLEGYYGYTF.

The V and J genes are TRBV7-9 and TRBJ1-2, with 7 bases lining up with TRBD1. The ends lost 6 bases at V and 8 bases at J; junction bases unmatched: 3. CDR1 is SEHNR and CDR2 is FQNEAQ in the germline V gene (reference sequence). CDR3 size: 11 residues. The CDR3 region has the DNA TGTGCCAGCAGGTCAGGGGGAGGCTACACCTTC. The encoded protein is CASRSGGGYTF.